This is a list of T cell receptor beta chains from one sample in a study of metastatic and nonmetastatic thyroid tumors. TCRdb ran MiXCR on the PCR reads. The sample has roughly 8,900 clones, about 25% seen once. The sequencing sample was made of adjacent normal tissue. These receptors came from a female donor with papillary thyroid cancer or a benign thyroid nodule (not recorded which). Some clones in this sample may be carry-over from other donors' samples. Each CDR3 is given with its conserved first and last residue. A D gene is named only where the DNA matches it firmly.

j_call v_call d_call cdr3_aa
TRBJ2-5 TRBV11-2 TRBD1 CASTPSQQGVRETQYF
TRBJ1-3 TRBV6-1 NA CASSDNPSSGNTIYF
TRBJ2-7 TRBV6-4 TRBD2 CAIQPPGLGHYEQYF
TRBJ2-2 TRBV20-1 NA CSARETNTGELFF
TRBJ1-5 TRBV25-1 NA CASPVGQDGNQPQHF
TRBJ2-5 TRBV2 TRBD2 CASSPVAGVAKETQYF
TRBJ2-7 TRBV12-3/TRBV12-4 NA CASSLEAAHYEQYF
TRBJ1-1 TRBV4-1 NA CASRLEGTEAFF
TRBJ2-7 TRBV27 TRBD1 CASRTGYEQYF
TRBJ2-7 TRBV19 TRBD1 CATRDRGAYEQYF
TRBJ1-4 TRBV25-1 NA CASSLRTTGLEKLFF
TRBJ1-5 TRBV10-1 NA CASSGKGRAQPQHF
TRBJ2-2 TRBV6-1 NA CASSRTAGAELFF
TRBJ1-1 TRBV20-1 NA CSASLLWDTEAFF
TRBJ2-7 TRBV20-1 TRBD2 CSAALAGGAYEQYF
TRBJ2-1 TRBV3-1 NA CASSQVGVEPYNEQFF
TRBJ2-1 TRBV24-1 TRBD1 CATSDSGQGSYNEQFF
TRBJ2-7 TRBV4-1 NA CASSQQGYEQYF
TRBJ2-6 TRBV4-2 NA CASSQTDNSGANVLTF
TRBJ2-7 TRBV10-2 NA CASSVGTTWIYEQYF
TRBJ1-5 TRBV5-5 TRBD1 CASSHRHRGSNQPQHF
TRBJ2-7 TRBV7-9 TRBD2 CASSLAGGTLYF
TRBJ2-3 TRBV11-3 NA CASRIPPGTSQYF
TRBJ2-1 TRBV12-3/TRBV12-4 NA CASRAGTNPYNEQFF
TRBJ1-6 TRBV27 NA CASRGPGRLTSPLHF
TRBJ2-1 TRBV2 NA CASRAWDSHNEQFF